The clone carrying this T cell receptor (beta chain) was observed a few times. What it recognizes is unknown. These data originate in a study of identical twins. Trimming pared 7 bases from V and 2 bases from J, leaving 15 bases between. The CDR3 is 14 amino acids. In germline, CDR1 is MNHEY, CDR2 SVGEGT. Notes on the study in general: Zero-insertion findings could be partly confounded by invariant cells (MAIT and iNKT cells).

Each CDR3 protein is one row after TCRdb ran MiXCR on the 5' RACE reads. The sample carries about 790,000 distinct CDR3 sequences, 15% to 20% recorded once. This sample was shared with a second study, whose subject was T cells expressing NK-cell markers.

What was sequenced was PBMCs. The chain couples TRBV6-2 or TRBV6-3 to TRBJ2-7, with D perhaps being TRBD1 or TRBD2 (5 bases each). The TCR originated in a young woman in good health. The CDR3 here is CASTLGAGTYEQYF. The CDR3 coding sequence is TGTGCCAGCACCCTAGGGGCGGGTACCTACGAGCAGTACTTC.